This is a list of T cell receptor beta chains from one sample in a study of T cells in Graves' hyperthyroidism and ophthalmopathy. One entry per CDR3 protein results from TCRdb running MiXCR on the multiplex PCR reads. The sample consists of hundreds of thousands of distinct CDR3 sequences, about 17% of them appearing once. The specimen sequenced was blood. Source of these receptors: a woman aged 25 to 39 with Graves' hyperthyroidism. The CDR3 runs from the conserved cysteine through the conserved F or W. A D gene is named only where the DNA matches it firmly. Rows give clone size only sometimes, using once, few, many, or a class for an expanded clone.

NA	NA	TRBJ2-1	TRBV5-6	TGTGCCAGCAGCTTACTCGACCTACATGAGCAGTTCTTC	CASSLLDLHEQFF
TRBD1	NA	TRBJ2-5	TRBV9	TGTGCCAGCAGCCCTACCGGGACAGGGGAAGAGACCCAGTACTTC	CASSPTGTGEETQYF
NA	many	TRBJ1-2	TRBV3-1	TGTGCCAGCAGCCCCGATGGGTACTATGGCTACACCTTC	CASSPDGYYGYTF
NA	many	TRBJ2-7	TRBV28	TGTGCCAGCTGCGCTCCTGCGTGGGACCGATCTTACGAGCAGTACTTC	CASCAPAWDRSYEQYF
TRBD1	many	TRBJ2-7	TRBV2	TGTGCCAGCAGTAAGGGGACAGCCTACGAGCAGTACTTC	CASSKGTAYEQYF
NA	NA	TRBJ2-4	TRBV6-2/TRBV6-3	TGTGCCAGCAGGGACACCTTCCTAGCCAAAAACATTCAGTACTTC	CASRDTFLAKNIQYF
NA	few	TRBJ2-3	TRBV20-1	TGCAGTGCAAGGGGACCTGGGTCGACCTCCACAGATACGCAGTATTTT	CSARGPGSTSTDTQYF
NA	NA	TRBJ2-5	TRBV7-2	TGTGCCAGCAGCTTAGCGCTTGCACAGGGCCAAGAGACCCAGTACTTC	CASSLALAQGQETQYF
NA	few	TRBJ2-4	TRBV4-3	TGCGCCAGCAGCCAAGACATTCTAGCCAAAAACATTCAGTACTTC	CASSQDILAKNIQYF
NA	NA	TRBJ2-5	TRBV20-1	TGCAGTGCTCCATTTTGGGGGGAGACCCAGTACTTC	CSAPFWGETQYF
TRBD1	few	TRBJ2-3	TRBV30	TGTGCCTGGAGTCCCCTTCGGGACAGAATCCCCACAGATACGCAGTATTTT	CAWSPLRDRIPTDTQYF